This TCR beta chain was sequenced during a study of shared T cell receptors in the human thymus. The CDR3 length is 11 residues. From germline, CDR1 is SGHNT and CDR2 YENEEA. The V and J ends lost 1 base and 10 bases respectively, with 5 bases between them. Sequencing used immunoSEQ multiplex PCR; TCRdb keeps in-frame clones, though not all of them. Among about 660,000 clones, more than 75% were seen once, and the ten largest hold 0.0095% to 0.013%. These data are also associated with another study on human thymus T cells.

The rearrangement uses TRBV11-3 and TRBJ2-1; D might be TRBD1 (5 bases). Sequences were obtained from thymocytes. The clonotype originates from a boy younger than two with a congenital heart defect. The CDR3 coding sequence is TGTGCCAGCAGCTTAGGGACAGAGCAGTTCTTC. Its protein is CASSLGTEQFF.